Each of the 5 T cell receptor beta chains below was sequenced from the same sample in a study of T cells in Graves' hyperthyroidism and ophthalmopathy. Amplified TCR beta CDR3 regions came from RNA transcripts. In the first-round RT-PCR of the TCR CDR3, the HTBI primer set was used. TCRdb redid the calling of the multiplex PCR reads with MiXCR, one entry per CDR3 protein. The table lists some 270,000 distinct CDR3 sequences, less than 15% of them singletons. Sample: blood. The source of these receptors is a woman aged 30 to 39 with Graves' hyperthyroidism that later progressed to Graves' ophthalmopathy.

This chain connects TRBV7-2 to TRBJ2-3, with D perhaps being TRBD1 or TRBD2 (6 bases each). The CDR3 extends over 15 amino acids. Trimming pared 5 bases from V and 4 bases from J, leaving 16 bases between. Germline V gives CDR1 SGHTA, CDR2 FQGNSA. The chain's CDR3 is CASSAQGLWADTQYF. DNA of the CDR3: TGTGCCAGCAGCGCACAGGGACTTTGGGCAGATACGCAGTATTTT.

The chain employs TRBV5-4 and TRBJ1-2; 10 bases are a match to TRBD1. Unmatched junction bases numbered 5, after V lost 4 bases and J lost 8 bases. Per the germline V gene, CDR1 is SGHNT and CDR2 is YYREEE (reference sequence). The CDR3 has 13 residues. DNA of the CDR3: TGTGCCAGCAGCCCGACAGGGGGCGGAGGCTACACCTTC. Translated: CASSPTGGGGYTF. Full variable domain (remainder filled in from reference TRBV5-4 and TRBJ1-2): ETGVTQSPTHLIKTRGQQVTLRCSSQSGHNTVSWYQQALGQGPQFIFQYYREEENGRGNFPPRFSGLQFPNYSSELNVNALELDDSALYLCASSPTGGGGYTFGSGTRLTVV.

The V call is TRBV4-3, the J call TRBJ2-7; 9 nucleotides agree with TRBD1. With V trimmed by 1 base and J by 3 bases, 4 bases remained unmatched. CDR1 and CDR2 (germline): LGHNA, YSLEER. The length of the CDR3 is 15 residues. The CDR3 reads CASSQAGTGRYEQYF. Written as DNA, the CDR3 is TGCGCCAGCAGCCAAGCCGGGACAGGGCGCTACGAGCAGTACTTC.

In this sample, this clonotype turned up many times. This chain links TRBV20-1 with TRBJ1-4, with TRBD1 matching 9 bases. The V and J ends lost 0 bases and 8 bases, in that order; junction bases with no gene match: 10. CDR3 length: 16 amino acids. Per the germline V gene, CDR1 is DFQATT and CDR2 is SNEGSKA (reference sequence). The CDR3 spells CSAREEPGTGYEKLFF. The CDR3 DNA sequence: TGCAGTGCTAGAGAGGAGCCCGGGACAGGGTACGAAAAACTGTTTTTT.

This clonotype was detected ten times or more. The rearrangement joins TRBV11-2 to TRBJ2-3; D is undetermined. Germline V gene lookup returns CDR1 SGHAT and CDR2 FQNNGV. Trimming cost V 1 base and J 2 bases, with 10 bases left between them. The CDR3 is 15 amino acids. The CDR3 bases are TGTGCCAGCAGCTTAGGCCGAGCAACCACAGATACGCAGTATTTT. Amino acid sequence: CASSLGRATTDTQYF. Supplemented by reference TRBV11-2 and TRBJ2-3, the full variable domain reads EAGVAQSPRYKIIEKRQSVAFWCNPISGHATLYWYQQILGQGPKLLIQFQNNGVVDDSQLPKDRFSAERLKGVDSTLKIQPAKLEDSAVYLCASSLGRATTDTQYFGPGTRLTVL.